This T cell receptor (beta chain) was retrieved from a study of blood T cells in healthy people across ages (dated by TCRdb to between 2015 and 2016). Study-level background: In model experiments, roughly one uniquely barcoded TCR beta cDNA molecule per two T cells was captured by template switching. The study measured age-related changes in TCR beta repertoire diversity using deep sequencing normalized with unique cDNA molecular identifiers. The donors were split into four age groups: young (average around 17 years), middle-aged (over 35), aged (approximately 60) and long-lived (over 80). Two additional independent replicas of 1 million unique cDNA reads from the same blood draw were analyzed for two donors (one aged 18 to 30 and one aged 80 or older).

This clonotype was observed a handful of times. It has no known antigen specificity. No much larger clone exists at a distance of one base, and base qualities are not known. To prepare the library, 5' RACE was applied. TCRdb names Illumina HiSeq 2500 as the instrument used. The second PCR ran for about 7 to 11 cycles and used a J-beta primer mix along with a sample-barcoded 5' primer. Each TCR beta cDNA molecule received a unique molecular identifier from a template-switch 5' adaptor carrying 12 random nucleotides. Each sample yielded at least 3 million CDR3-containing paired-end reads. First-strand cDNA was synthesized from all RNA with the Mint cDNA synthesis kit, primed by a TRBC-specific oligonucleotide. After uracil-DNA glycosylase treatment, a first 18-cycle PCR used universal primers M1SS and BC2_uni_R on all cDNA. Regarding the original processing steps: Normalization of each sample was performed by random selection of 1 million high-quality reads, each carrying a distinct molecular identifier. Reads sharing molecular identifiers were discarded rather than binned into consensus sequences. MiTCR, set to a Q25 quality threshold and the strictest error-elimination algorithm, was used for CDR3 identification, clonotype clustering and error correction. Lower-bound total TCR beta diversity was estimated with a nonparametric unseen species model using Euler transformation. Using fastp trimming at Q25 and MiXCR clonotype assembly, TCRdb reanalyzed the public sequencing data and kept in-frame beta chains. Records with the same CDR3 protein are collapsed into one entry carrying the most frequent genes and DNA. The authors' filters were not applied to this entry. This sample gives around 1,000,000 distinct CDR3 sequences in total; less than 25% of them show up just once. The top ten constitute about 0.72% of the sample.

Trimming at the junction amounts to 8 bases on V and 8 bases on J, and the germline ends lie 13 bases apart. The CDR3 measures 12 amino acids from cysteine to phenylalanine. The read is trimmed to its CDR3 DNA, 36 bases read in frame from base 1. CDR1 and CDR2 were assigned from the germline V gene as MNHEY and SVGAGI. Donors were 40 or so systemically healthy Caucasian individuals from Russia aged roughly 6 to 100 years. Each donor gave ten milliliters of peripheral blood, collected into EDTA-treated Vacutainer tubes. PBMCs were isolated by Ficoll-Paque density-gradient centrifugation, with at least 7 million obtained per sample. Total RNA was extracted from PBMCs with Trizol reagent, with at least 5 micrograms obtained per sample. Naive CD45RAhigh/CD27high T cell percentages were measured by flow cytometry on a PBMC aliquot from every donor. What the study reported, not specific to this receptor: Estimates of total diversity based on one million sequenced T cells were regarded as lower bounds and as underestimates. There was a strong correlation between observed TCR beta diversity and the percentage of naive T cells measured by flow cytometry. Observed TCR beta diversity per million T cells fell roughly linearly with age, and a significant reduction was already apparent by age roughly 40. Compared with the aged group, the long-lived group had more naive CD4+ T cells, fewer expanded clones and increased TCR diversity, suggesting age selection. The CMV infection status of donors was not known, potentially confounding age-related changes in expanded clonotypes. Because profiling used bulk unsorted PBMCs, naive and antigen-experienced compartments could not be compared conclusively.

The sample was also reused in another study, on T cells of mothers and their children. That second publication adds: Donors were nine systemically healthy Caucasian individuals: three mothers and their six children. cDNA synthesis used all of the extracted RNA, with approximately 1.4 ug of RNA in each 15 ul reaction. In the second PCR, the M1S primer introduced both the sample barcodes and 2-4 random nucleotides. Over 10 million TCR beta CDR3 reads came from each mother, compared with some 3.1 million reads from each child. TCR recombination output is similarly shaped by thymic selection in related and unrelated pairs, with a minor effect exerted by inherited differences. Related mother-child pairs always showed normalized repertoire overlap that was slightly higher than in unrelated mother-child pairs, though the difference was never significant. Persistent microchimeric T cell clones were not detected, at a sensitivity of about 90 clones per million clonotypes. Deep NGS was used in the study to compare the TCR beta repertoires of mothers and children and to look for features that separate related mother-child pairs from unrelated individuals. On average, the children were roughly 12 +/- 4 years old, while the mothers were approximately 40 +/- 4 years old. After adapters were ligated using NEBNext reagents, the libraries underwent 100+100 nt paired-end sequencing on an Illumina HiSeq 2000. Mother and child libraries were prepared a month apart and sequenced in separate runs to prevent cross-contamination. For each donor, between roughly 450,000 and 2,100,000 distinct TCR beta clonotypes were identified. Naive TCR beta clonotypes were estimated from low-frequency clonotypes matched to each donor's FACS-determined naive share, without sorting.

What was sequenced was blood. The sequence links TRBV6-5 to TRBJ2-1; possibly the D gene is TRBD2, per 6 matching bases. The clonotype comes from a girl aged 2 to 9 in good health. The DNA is TGTGCCAGCCAGTTGCGGGGCGATGAGCAGTTCTTC. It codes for CASQLRGDEQFF.